Listed below are T cell receptor beta chains from one sample, sequenced in a study of cytomegalovirus exposure and HLA in healthy donors. The table came from immunoSEQ multiplex PCR; TCRdb's copy has only in-frame clones and leaves some out. Among about 190,000 clones, 60% to 80% were seen once, and the ten largest hold 2.5% to 3.5%. Sequences were obtained from PBMCs. These TCRs come from a woman aged 30 to 39 in good health and CMV-seropositive. The CDR3 runs from the conserved cysteine through the conserved F or W. Each record gives: J gene, D gene, clone size, V gene, CDR3 DNA, CDR3 protein. D genes are given only for firm matches. Clone size, where shown, is once, few, many, or a class for clones that have expanded.

TRBJ2-7	NA	NA	TRBV6-5	TGCGTCCGGACATTTGGTACCTACGAGCAGTACTTC	CVRTFGTYEQYF
TRBJ2-5	TRBD1	once	TRBV14	TGTGCCAGCAGCCAAGCCGTCCGGACAGGGGATTGGGAGACCCAGTACTTC	CASSQAVRTGDWETQYF
TRBJ2-7	NA	NA	TRBV28	TGTGCCAGCAGTAGTTTTCGGGAGCCAGTCTACGAGCAGTACTTC	CASSSFREPVYEQYF
TRBJ2-1	TRBD2	once	TRBV28	TGTGCCAGCAGTGCCTTAGCGGGAGTAAACAATGAGCAGTTCTTC	CASSALAGVNNEQFF
TRBJ1-3	NA	NA	TRBV28	TGTGCCAGCAGTTCCCCTCCCGGCTCTGGAAACACCATATATTTT	CASSSPPGSGNTIYF
TRBJ2-1	NA	NA	TRBV7-9	TGTGCCAGCAGCTTGCTGCAGTTGAATGAGCAGTTCTTC	CASSLLQLNEQFF
TRBJ2-7	TRBD1	NA	TRBV18	TGTGCCAGCCAACCGGGACAGGGCTACGAGCAGTACTTC	CASQPGQGYEQYF
TRBJ1-5	NA	once	TRBV19	TGTGCCAGTAGTATCGGGGTTTCAAATCAGCCCCAGCATTTT	CASSIGVSNQPQHF
TRBJ2-7	TRBD2	few	TRBV28	TGTGCCAGCAGAGCTAGCGGGAGTTTCAACGAGCAGTACTTC	CASRASGSFNEQYF
TRBJ1-5	NA	NA	TRBV5-8	TGTGCCAGCAGCTTTGGCCGGGGGATTAGCAATCAGCCCCAGCATTTT	CASSFGRGISNQPQHF
TRBJ2-7	TRBD1	NA	TRBV7-9	TGTGCCAGCAGACGCGCGGACAGGGGGAACGACGAGCAGTACTTC	CASRRADRGNDEQYF
TRBJ1-1	TRBD1	once	TRBV28	TGTGCCAGCAGCCACAGGGGGGTCACTGAAGCTTTCTTT	CASSHRGVTEAFF
TRBJ1-4	NA	NA	TRBV2	TGTGCCAGCAGTGAACAGGGCGCTAATGAAAAACTGTTTTTT	CASSEQGANEKLFF
TRBJ2-7	TRBD1	NA	TRBV28	TGTGCCAGCAGTGGACCTGGACAGGGGGATATCTACGAGCAGTACTTC	CASSGPGQGDIYEQYF
TRBJ2-2	TRBD1	NA	TRBV5-4	TGTGCCAGCAGCCCTCCCGGGACAGGGCCCGGGACCGGGGAGCTGTTTTTT	CASSPPGTGPGTGELFF
TRBJ2-1	TRBD2	NA	TRBV5-1	TGCGCCAGCAGCTTAATCGGGACTAGCGGCCAGAATGAGCAGTTCTTC	CASSLIGTSGQNEQFF
TRBJ2-7	TRBD1	many	TRBV29-1	TGCAGCGTAGGTGGGGCGACAGGGGACTCCTACGAGCAGTACTTC	CSVGGATGDSYEQYF
TRBJ2-2	TRBD1	NA	TRBV28	TGTGCCAGCAGTCCCCGAGGACAGGGGACCACCGGGGAGCTGTTTTTT	CASSPRGQGTTGELFF
TRBJ1-1	NA	NA	TRBV7-9	TGTGCCAGCAGTCCCCAATGGGGACAACCTGAAGCTTTCTTT	CASSPQWGQPEAFF
TRBJ2-1	NA	once	TRBV5-8	TGTGCCAGCAGCTTAGGGAGAGCGGAATACAATGAGCAGTTCTTC	CASSLGRAEYNEQFF
TRBJ2-5	TRBD2	NA	TRBV5-1	TGCGCCAGCAGCTCCTCTAGCGGGAGCGGGGAGACCCAGTACTTC	CASSSSSGSGETQYF
TRBJ2-3	NA	NA	TRBV9	TGTGCCAGCAGCGTAGATCAAGATACGCAGTATTTT	CASSVDQDTQYF
TRBJ1-5	NA	few	TRBV28	TGTGCCAGCAGTTCACAGGGTGGGGGTCAGCCCCAGCATTTT	CASSSQGGGQPQHF
TRBJ1-1	NA	NA	TRBV18	TGTGCCAGCTCACCCGGGGTAGGGACTGAAGCTTTCTTT	CASSPGVGTEAFF
TRBJ2-7	TRBD2	few	TRBV4-2	TGTGCCAGCAGGCCGGGACTAGCGGGGGCCTACGAGCAGTACTTC	CASRPGLAGAYEQYF
TRBJ1-2	TRBD1	NA	TRBV18	TGTGCCAGCTCCGGAGACAGGGAAAGCTATGGCTACACCTTC	CASSGDRESYGYTF
TRBJ1-1	NA	NA	TRBV7-9	TGTGCCAGCAGCGGGGGCAGGGCGACCACTGAAGCTTTCTTT	CASSGGRATTEAFF
TRBJ2-7	NA	few	TRBV10-1	TGCGCCAGCAGTGATGAACTCCAAGACGAGCAGTACTTC	CASSDELQDEQYF
TRBJ2-7	NA	NA	TRBV19	TGTGCCAGTAGTTCCCACATGTACGAGCAGTACTTC	CASSSHMYEQYF
TRBJ1-1	TRBD1	once	TRBV18	TGTGCCAGCTCGACGGGACAGGCTGTTAGCACTGAAGCTTTCTTT	CASSTGQAVSTEAFF
TRBJ2-1	TRBD2	NA	TRBV27	TGTGCCAGCAGCCTAGCGGGGGGGGGTTACAATGAGCAGTTCTTC	CASSLAGGGYNEQFF
TRBJ2-1	TRBD2	NA	TRBV14	TGTGCCAGCAGCGAGGCTGGAGAGGATAGCGGGAGTTTTACTAGGCCCTACAATGAGCAGTTCTTC	CASSEAGEDSGSFTRPYNEQFF
TRBJ2-5	NA	NA	TRBV29-1	TGCAGCGTTGGGGGGGACTTCCAAGAGACCCAGTACTTC	CSVGGDFQETQYF
TRBJ2-7	NA	once	TRBV5-1	TGCGCCAGCAGCTTGCGGGGTCTCGAGCAGTACTTC	CASSLRGLEQYF
TRBJ1-5	TRBD1	NA	TRBV7-9	TGTGCCAGCAGCACGGGACAGGCAACCTTAGAGCCCCAGCATTTT	CASSTGQATLEPQHF
TRBJ2-7	TRBD2	NA	TRBV28	TGTGCCAGCAGTCAAGCGGCAGCGGGAGGCCCCGAGCAGTACTTC	CASSQAAAGGPEQYF
TRBJ2-7	NA	NA	TRBV9	TGTGCCAGCAGCGTAGCTCGAGGTTCGGACGAGCAGTACTTC	CASSVARGSDEQYF
TRBJ2-1	NA	NA	TRBV14	TGTGCCAGCAGCCAAGAATGGGGGCCCTACAATGAGCAGTTCTTC	CASSQEWGPYNEQFF
TRBJ1-1	NA	NA	TRBV4-2	TGTGCCAGCAGCCAAGATACTAGACAACCGATGAACACTGAAGCTTTCTTT	CASSQDTRQPMNTEAFF
TRBJ2-7	NA	NA	TRBV11-2	TGTGCCAGCAGCTTAGAGAGGGCTTCCTACGAGCAGTACTTC	CASSLERASYEQYF
TRBJ2-5	TRBD2	NA	TRBV4-1	TGCGCCAGCAGCCAAGATGGGGGAGGGGTTCAAGAGACCCAGTACTTC	CASSQDGGGVQETQYF
TRBJ2-2	NA	NA	TRBV7-9	TGTGCCAGCAGCCCGGTGGCCGGGGAGCTGTTTTTT	CASSPVAGELFF
TRBJ2-7	TRBD2	once	TRBV6-5	TGTGCCAGCAGTTACTCCTCTAGCGGAAGTTCCTACGAGCAGTACTTC	CASSYSSSGSSYEQYF
TRBJ2-3	TRBD2	NA	TRBV27	TGTGCCAGCAGTTTGGTCGCGGGAGGGACAGATACGCAGTATTTT	CASSLVAGGTDTQYF
TRBJ1-2	NA	few	TRBV5-4	TGTGCCAGCAGCCCGACTGGGAGAATCGATGGCTACACCTTC	CASSPTGRIDGYTF
TRBJ1-1	NA	NA	TRBV11-2	TGTGCCAGCAGCTCGGACATTAACACTGAAGCTTTCTTT	CASSSDINTEAFF
TRBJ2-7	NA	NA	TRBV27	TGTGCCAGCAGTTTAATGGGCCGCTCCTACGAGCAGTACTTC	CASSLMGRSYEQYF